This T cell receptor beta chain was captured by sequencing in a study of cytomegalovirus exposure and HLA in healthy donors. Study-level background: In an earlier analysis, 90 million to 130 million unique TCR beta sequences were found from 150 million to 200 million T cells. Regarding the study as a whole: In vitro checks showed that a few CMV-associated chains really do target CMV antigens. In a later analysis, common viral pathogens appeared linked to several of the most significant clusters.

With respect to this clone: No antigen is known for it.

The PCR made use of 60 Vbeta and 13 Jbeta primers. Clones were sequenced by immunoSEQ multiplex PCR, and TCRdb holds only the in-frame ones, with some missing. The sample has about 98,000 clones, around 80% seen once. CDR3 length: 15 amino acids. The germline CDR1 and CDR2 sequences are MDHEN and SYDVKM. Trimming left V 5 bases short and J 0 bases short, with 10 bases between. The J gene is TRBJ2-2, the V gene TRBV28, with D possibly TRBD1 on 5 matching bases. This clonotype was sampled from a man in his forties in good health and CMV-seronegative. The sequenced sample consisted of PBMCs. The CDR3 spells CASSDIRANTGELFF. The CDR3 DNA sequence: TGTGCCAGCAGTGATATCAGGGCGAACACCGGGGAGCTGTTTTTT.